This T cell receptor beta chain originates from a study of cytomegalovirus exposure and HLA in healthy donors. V lost 4 bases to trimming and J lost 2 bases, with 8 bases between them. CDR3 length: 13 amino acids. CDR1 is MGHRA, CDR2 YSYEKL, per germline. The PCR made use of 60 Vbeta and 13 Jbeta primers. The repertoire was sequenced with immunoSEQ multiplex PCR; TCRdb's copy has only in-frame clones and lacks some. The sample lists 130,000 to 150,000 clones; approximately 80% were seen once. The material sequenced was PBMCs. This sequence was found in a male donor in good health and CMV-seronegative. The chain carries TRBV4-1 and TRBJ1-1; D not resolved. The CDR3 here is CASSPRPNTEAFF. The CDR3 bases are TGCGCCAGCAGCCCTAGGCCCAACACTGAAGCTTTCTTT.